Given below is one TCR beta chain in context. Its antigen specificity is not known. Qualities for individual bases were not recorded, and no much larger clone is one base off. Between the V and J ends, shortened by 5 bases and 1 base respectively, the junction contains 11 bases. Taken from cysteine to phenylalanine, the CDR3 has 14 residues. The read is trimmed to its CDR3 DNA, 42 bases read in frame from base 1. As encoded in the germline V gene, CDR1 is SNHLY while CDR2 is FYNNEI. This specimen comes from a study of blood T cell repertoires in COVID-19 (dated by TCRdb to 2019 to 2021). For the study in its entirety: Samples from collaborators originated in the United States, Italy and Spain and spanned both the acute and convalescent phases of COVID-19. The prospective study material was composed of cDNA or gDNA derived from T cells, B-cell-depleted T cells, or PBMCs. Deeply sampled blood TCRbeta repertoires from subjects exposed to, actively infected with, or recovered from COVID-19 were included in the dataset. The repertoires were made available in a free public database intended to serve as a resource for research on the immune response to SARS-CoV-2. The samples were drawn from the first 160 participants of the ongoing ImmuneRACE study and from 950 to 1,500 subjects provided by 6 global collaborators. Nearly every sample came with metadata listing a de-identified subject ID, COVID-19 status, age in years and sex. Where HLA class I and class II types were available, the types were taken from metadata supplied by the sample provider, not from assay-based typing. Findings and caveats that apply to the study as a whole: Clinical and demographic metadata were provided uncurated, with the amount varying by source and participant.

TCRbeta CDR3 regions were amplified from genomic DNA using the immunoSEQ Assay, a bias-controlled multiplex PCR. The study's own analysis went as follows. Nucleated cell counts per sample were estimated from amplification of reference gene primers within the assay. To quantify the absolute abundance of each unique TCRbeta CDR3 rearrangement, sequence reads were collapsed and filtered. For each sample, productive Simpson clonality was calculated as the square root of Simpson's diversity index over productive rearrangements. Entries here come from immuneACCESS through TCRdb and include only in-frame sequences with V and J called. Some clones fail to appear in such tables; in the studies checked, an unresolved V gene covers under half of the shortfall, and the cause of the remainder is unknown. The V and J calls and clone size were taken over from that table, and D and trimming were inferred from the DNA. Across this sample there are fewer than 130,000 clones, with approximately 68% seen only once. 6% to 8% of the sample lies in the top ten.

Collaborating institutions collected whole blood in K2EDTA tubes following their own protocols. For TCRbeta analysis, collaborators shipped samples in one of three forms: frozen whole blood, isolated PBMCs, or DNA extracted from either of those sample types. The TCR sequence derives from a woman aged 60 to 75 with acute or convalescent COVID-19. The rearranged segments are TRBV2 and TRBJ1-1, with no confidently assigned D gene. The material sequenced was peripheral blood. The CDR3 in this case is CASSKLTGNTEAFF. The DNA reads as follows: TGTGCCAGCAGTAAACTGACGGGGAACACTGAAGCTTTCTTT.